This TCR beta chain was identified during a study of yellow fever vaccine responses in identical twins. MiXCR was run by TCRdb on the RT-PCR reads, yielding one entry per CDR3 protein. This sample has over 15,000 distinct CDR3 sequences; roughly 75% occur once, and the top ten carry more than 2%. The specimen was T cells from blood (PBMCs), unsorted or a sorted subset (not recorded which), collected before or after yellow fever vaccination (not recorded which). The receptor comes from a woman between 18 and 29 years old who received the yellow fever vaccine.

The CDR3 nucleotides read TGTGCCAGCAGCCCAGGCTCGGCTAGCTACGAGCAGTACTTC. Translation gives CASSPGSASYEQYF. The V gene is TRBV11-1, the J gene TRBJ2-7, with unresolved D. The CDR3 consists of 14 residues. Germline CDR1 reads SGHAT; CDR2 reads FQDESV (reference sequence). V was cut by 5 bases and J by 3 bases, with 14 bases left in between.